The next 19 T cell receptor beta chains were all read from a single sample in a study of control samples from healthy donors and cancer patients. Sequenced by immunoSEQ multiplex PCR; TCRdb stores in-frame clones only, minus some. The data show 150,000 to 200,000 clones, 90% seen once. Material for sequencing was blood. The receptors stem from a woman in her 50s in good health.

A few counts support this clone. V gene TRBV5-5 combines with J gene TRBJ1-6; weak D call: TRBD1 (5 bases). The CDR3 sequence is 14 residues long. The germline V gene encodes CDR1 SGHKS and CDR2 YYEKEE (reference sequence). V lost 2 bases to trimming and J lost 9 bases, with 12 bases between them. The DNA of the CDR3 is TGTGCCAGCAGCTTCCAGGGTCTTGGTTCACCCCTCCACTTT. It translates to CASSFQGLGSPLHF.

This chain joins TRBV5-1 and TRBJ1-2; D is unclear. Germline assignment: CDR1 SGHRS and CDR2 YFSETQ. This CDR3 region has 13 residues. Deletions cut 0 bases from V and 7 bases from J, with 10 bases between. Here the CDR3 reads CASSLGVPRGYTF. The DNA for the CDR3 is TGCGCCAGCAGCTTGGGGGTTCCTCGTGGCTACACCTTC.

The chain employs TRBV6-6 and TRBJ1-2; D uncertain. The CDR3 has 13 amino acids. Trimming removed 5 bases from V and 2 bases from J, with 9 bases in between. Germline V gene sequence: CDR1 MNHNY, CDR2 SVGAGI (reference sequence). CDR3 sequence (DNA): TGTGCCAGCAGTATGCAGGCAAACTATGGCTACACCTTC. Translating it yields CASSMQANYGYTF.

V gene TRBV9 combines with J gene TRBJ1-2; 9 bases line up with TRBD1. With V trimmed by 4 bases and J by 4 bases, 8 bases remained unmatched. From germline, CDR1 is SGDLS and CDR2 YYNGEE. The CDR3 is made up of 15 amino acids. For the CDR3, the DNA is TGTGCCAGCAGCCGGGAGGGGACAGGGTCCTATGGCTACACCTTC. Translation: CASSREGTGSYGYTF.

The chain couples TRBV2 to TRBJ1-5; D may be TRBD1 (6 bases). V gave up 7 bases and J gave up 7 bases, with 17 bases separating them. Germline CDR1 is SNHLY and CDR2 is FYNNEI. The CDR3 spans 14 residues. CDR3 sequence reads: CASTSPLGGQPQHF. The CDR3 DNA is TGTGCCAGCACCTCCCCCTTAGGGGGGCAGCCCCAGCATTTT.

The chain couples TRBV7-2 to TRBJ2-7; the match to TRBD2 covers 8 bases. V was pared by 5 bases and J by 3 bases, with 6 bases of the junction left unmatched. This CDR3 is 14 amino acids long. Germline CDR1 and CDR2: SGHTA and FQGNSA. CDR3 nucleotide sequence: TGTGCCAGCAGCCCCGCGGGGGGCGGCTACGAGCAGTACTTC. Translating it yields CASSPAGGGYEQYF.

The rearrangement joins TRBV7-8 to TRBJ1-2; 9 nucleotides match TRBD1. Germline values: CDR1 SGHVS, CDR2 FQNEAQ. This CDR3 comprises 14 residues. V dropped 1 base and J dropped 7; count of bases not matched to a gene: 4. The CDR3 loop is CASSLGDRDRGYTF. CDR3 nucleotide sequence: TGTGCCAGCAGCTTAGGGGACAGGGATCGTGGCTACACCTTC.

Remarks on this clone: Other DNA sequences in the sample encode the same CDR3. The gene calls are TRBV20-1 and TRBJ2-1; D gene ambiguous. Trimming shortened V by 3 bases and J by 8 bases, and 11 bases separated the two germline ends. From germline, CDR1 is DFQATT and CDR2 SNEGSKA (reference sequence). CDR3 size: 12 residues. CDR3 sequence: CSASVRVHEQFF. The CDR3 DNA sequence: TGCAGTGCTAGTGTCCGGGTCCATGAGCAGTTCTTC.

The chain uses TRBV9 and TRBJ2-2; 8 positions match TRBD2. Per the germline V gene, CDR1 is SGDLS and CDR2 is YYNGEE. The CDR3 is made up of 17 amino acids. Trimming took 0 bases from V and 7 from J; bases not matched to a gene: 11. DNA of the CDR3: TGTGCCAGCAGCGTAGCTTGGAGCGGGGGACCAGGCGGGGAGCTGTTTTTT. Amino acids: CASSVAWSGGPGGELFF. The variable domain in full, completed from reference TRBV9 and TRBJ2-2, reads DSGVTQTPKHLITATGQRVTLRCSPRSGDLSVYWYQQSLDQGLQFLIQYYNGEERAKGNILERFSAQQFPDLHSELNLSSLELGDSALYFCASSVAWSGGPGGELFFGEGSRLTVL.

The table lists this clone with a few counts. The J gene is TRBJ1-2, the V gene TRBV28; 8 nucleotides match TRBD1. CDR3 length equals 12 residues. The germline V gene encodes CDR1 MDHEN and CDR2 SYDVKM. The V segment lost 6 bases and the J segment 6 bases; nucleotides outside the gene matches: 3. CDR3 amino acids: CASSRQGNGYTF. The CDR3 DNA sequence: TGTGCCAGCAGCCGACAGGGGAATGGCTACACCTTC.

The J gene is TRBJ1-6, the V gene TRBV4-3, with 7 positions matching TRBD1. The junction had 12 bases not matched to a gene; V was cut back by 4 bases and J by 9 bases. The CDR3 has 16 amino acids. Germline assignment: CDR1 LGHNA and CDR2 YSLEER. The CDR3 spells CASSRNTGDGGSPLHF. The CDR3, as DNA: TGCGCCAGCAGCCGAAATACAGGGGACGGTGGTTCACCCCTCCACTTT.

J is TRBJ1-1 and V is TRBV7-2; D gene uncertain. The V gene's germline CDR1 is SGHTA and CDR2 FQGNSA. The CDR3 is 14 residues long. With 5 bases removed from V and 2 bases from J, the gap between germline ends came to 12 bases. The CDR3 DNA reads TGTGCCAGCAGCGTGGTTGGGTTAAACACTGAAGCTTTCTTT. It yields the protein CASSVVGLNTEAFF.

The chain joins TRBV27 to TRBJ1-6; 7 bases fit TRBD1. CDR1 is MNHEY, CDR2 SMNVEV, per germline (reference sequence). Trimming cost V 7 bases and J 6 bases; bases outside gene matches: 6. The CDR3 runs to 14 residues. The CDR3 DNA reads TGTGCCAGCACCCCGGGACAGTTTAATTCACCCCTCCACTTT. Translation gives CASTPGQFNSPLHF.

CDR3 in amino acids: CASSQAGRVTEAFF. CDR3 nucleotide sequence: TGTGCCAGCAGCCAAGCAGGGCGGGTGACTGAAGCTTTCTTT. V gene TRBV3-1 (or the pseudogene TRBV3-2) combines with J gene TRBJ1-1; D possibly corresponds to TRBD1 (5 bases). Germline V lookup: CDR1 LGHDT, CDR2 YNNKEL (reference sequence). The V end was cut by 1 base, the J end by 5 bases, with 11 bases between. The CDR3 spans 14 residues.

The CDR3 DNA reads as TGTGCCAGCAGTGACCAAGGATTTCTTAATTCACCCCTCCACTTT. Protein sequence: CASSDQGFLNSPLHF. The chain is built from TRBV6-1 and TRBJ1-6; D unclear. Trimming pared 3 bases from V and 6 bases from J, leaving 12 bases between. CDR1 and CDR2 (germline): MNHNS, SASEGT. CDR3 length: 15 amino acids.

The chain has TRBV6-6 and TRBJ2-7; D is tentatively TRBD1 or TRBD2 (5 bases each). The length of the CDR3 is 14 residues. CDR1 and CDR2 from the germline V gene are MNHNY and SVGAGI (reference sequence). Trimming left V 6 bases short and J 4 bases short, with 16 bases between. CDR3 loop: CASSLGGANYEQYF. CDR3 nucleotides: TGTGCCAGCAGCCTTGGGGGAGCCAATTACGAGCAGTACTTC.

The chain carries TRBV24-1 and TRBJ2-3, with a possible D match to TRBD2 (6 bases). The germline gives CDR1 KGHDR, CDR2 SFDVKD. The V gene lost 0 bases and the J gene lost 7 bases, with 13 bases spanning the gap. The CDR3 runs to 15 residues. The CDR3 region has the DNA TGTGCCACCAGTGATTTGCCGGGAGTGAGATATACGCAGTATTTT. Translation: CATSDLPGVRYTQYF.

This clone has a single count. V is TRBV18 and J is TRBJ2-1; the match to TRBD1 covers 9 bases. The CDR3 extends over 13 amino acids. J was trimmed by 14 bases and V by 1 base; bases with no gene match: 6. Germline V gene sequence: CDR1 KGHSH, CDR2 LQKENI. CDR3 residues: CASSPLGQGIKFF. In DNA, the CDR3 is TGTGCCAGCTCACCACTGGGACAGGGAATTAAGTTCTTC. The full variable domain, in which reference TRBV18 and TRBJ2-1 provide the parts outside the CDR3, is NAGVMQNPRHLVRRRGQEARLRCSPMKGHSHVYWYRQLPEEGLKFMVYLQKENIIDESGMPKERFSAEFPKEGPSILRIQQVVRGDSAAYFCASSPLGQGIKFFGPGTRLTVL.

This chain connects TRBV18 to TRBJ1-6; D is ambiguous. Germline CDR1 KGHSH, CDR2 LQKENI. This CDR3 spans 13 amino acids. V was shortened by 2 bases and J by 7 bases, with 6 bases between the two germline ends. The CDR3 bases are TGTGCCAGCTCACCAGAAATGAATTCACCCCTCCACTTT. It encodes CASSPEMNSPLHF.